The 22 T cell receptor beta chains below all came from one sample that was sequenced in a study of blood T cell repertoires in COVID-19. Sequencing used immunoSEQ multiplex PCR; TCRdb keeps in-frame clones, though not all of them. Of 90,000 to 120,000 clones in the sample, 65% to 90% were seen once. Sequencing input: PBMCs or T cells enriched from blood (not recorded which). The receptors originated from a woman aged 45-65 years who had recovered from COVID-19.

This clone was detected once. The V call is TRBV2, the J call TRBJ2-3; no firm D call. V was pared by 5 bases and J by 2 bases, with 5 bases between. The CDR3 extends over 12 amino acids. Looked up from germline, CDR1 is SNHLY and CDR2 is FYNNEI. The CDR3 loop reads CASSLNTDTQYF. For the CDR3, the DNA is TGTGCCAGCAGTCTAAACACAGATACGCAGTATTTT.

This clone was detected only a few times. The chain uses TRBV27 and TRBJ2-7; 13 bases map to TRBD2. J gave up 4 bases and V 4 bases, and 13 bases lay outside the gene matches. CDR1 MNHEY and CDR2 SMNVEV come from the germline V gene (reference sequence). This CDR3 comprises 18 residues. The CDR3 region is CASSSTTSGGATGYEQYF. The CDR3 region has the DNA TGTGCCAGCAGTTCCACCACTAGCGGGGGGGCCACAGGATACGAGCAGTACTTC.

This clone has only one observation. This chain links TRBV18 with TRBJ2-1; D gene unclear. V lost 0 bases and J 1 base, leaving 7 bases between the germline ends. The CDR3 totals 15 residues. Germline V gene lookup returns CDR1 KGHSH and CDR2 LQKENI. The CDR3 nucleotides read TGTGCCAGCTCACCACCGTCCATTTCCTACAATGAGCAGTTCTTC. This sequence encodes CASSPPSISYNEQFF.

The chain is built from TRBV6-1 and TRBJ1-4; possibly TRBD1 for D (6 bases). CDR1 and CDR2 from the germline V gene are MNHNS and SASEGT. V gave up 0 bases and J gave up 2 bases, with 10 bases separating them. The CDR3 totals 16 residues. The CDR3 sequence is CASSEARGGTNEKLFF. CDR3 sequence (DNA): TGTGCCAGCAGTGAAGCGCGTGGGGGCACTAATGAAAAACTGTTTTTT.

The count of this clone is one. This sequence joins TRBV12-3 or TRBV12-4 and TRBJ1-2; D ambiguous. CDR3 length: 13 residues. V was cut by 0 bases and J by 5 bases, with 7 bases left in between. CDR3 residues: CASSLAPAYGYTF. The CDR3, as DNA: TGTGCCAGCAGTTTAGCGCCTGCGTATGGCTACACCTTC.

This chain joins TRBV5-1 and TRBJ2-1; 14 nucleotides match TRBD2. V was clipped by 4 bases and J by 10 bases; unmatched bases: 7. From germline, CDR1 is SGHRS and CDR2 YFSETQ. The CDR3 extends over 15 amino acids. Here the CDR3 DNA reads TGCGCCAGCAGCCGGGGACTAGCGGGAGAGGGGGAGCAGTTCTTC. Amino acid sequence: CASSRGLAGEGEQFF.

The chain links TRBV29-1 to TRBJ2-7, with TRBD1 matching over 8 bases. This CDR3 spans 13 amino acids. CDR1 and CDR2 (germline): SQVTM, ANQGSEA. V lost 4 bases and J lost 3; bases outside the gene matches: 5. The CDR3 nucleotides are TGCAGCGTTGTAGCACAGGGGGTCTACGAGCAGTACTTC. This codes for CSVVAQGVYEQYF.

The V gene is TRBV6-2 or TRBV6-3, the J gene TRBJ1-1; 9 bases match TRBD1. The CDR3 spans 17 residues. Germline CDR1 and CDR2: MNHEY and SVGEGT. J was trimmed by 3 bases and V by 5 bases; bases with no gene match: 13. CDR3 residues: CASSKWTGDPFYTEAFF. The CDR3 DNA sequence: TGTGCCAGCAGTAAATGGACAGGGGACCCCTTTTACACTGAAGCTTTCTTT.

The V gene is TRBV27, the J gene TRBJ2-2; tentatively, D is TRBD2 (5 bases). Germline CDR1 MNHEY, CDR2 SMNVEV (reference sequence). This CDR3 is built from 14 residues. With 3 bases removed from V and 8 bases from J, the gap between germline ends came to 13 bases. CDR3 sequence: CASSFTRGTGELFF. The CDR3 nucleotides read TGTGCCAGCAGTTTTACCCGGGGAACGGGGGAGCTGTTTTTT.

The V and J genes are TRBV6-5 and TRBJ1-5, with D unclear. V lost 8 bases to trimming and J lost 3 bases, with 11 bases between them. CDR1 and CDR2 from the germline V gene are MNHEY and SVGAGI. The CDR3 totals 13 residues. The CDR3 nucleotides are TGTGCCAGCTCGCGGGGAATCAATCAGCCCCAGCATTTT. The encoded protein is CASSRGINQPQHF.

The chain carries TRBV5-5 and TRBJ1-6; no definite D call. V was trimmed by 0 bases and J by 10 bases, leaving 11 bases between them. Germline V CDR1 and CDR2: SGHKS, YYEKEE (reference sequence). The CDR3 loop spans 14 amino acids. CDR3 nucleotides: TGTGCCAGCAGCTTGGCTTCAGGCGTCTCACCCCTCCACTTT. Protein: CASSLASGVSPLHF.

The chain recombines TRBV12-3 or TRBV12-4 with TRBJ1-4, with a possible D match to TRBD1 (5 bases). V was trimmed by 5 bases and J by 7 bases, leaving 8 bases between them. This CDR3 is 12 amino acids long. CDR3 loop: CASSHRFEKLFF. For the CDR3, the DNA is TGTGCCAGCAGTCACAGGTTTGAAAAACTGTTTTTT.

The genes are TRBV27 and TRBJ2-7, with 8 nucleotides matching TRBD2. Germline V lookup: CDR1 MNHEY, CDR2 SMNVEV (reference sequence). V shed 4 bases and J 5 bases; nucleotides not matched to a gene: 10. This CDR3 spans 15 amino acids. This CDR3 is CASSSTGLGGNEQYF. CDR3 nucleotide sequence: TGTGCCAGCAGTTCGACGGGACTAGGGGGGAACGAGCAGTACTTC.

This chain uses TRBV7-9 with TRBJ2-2; perhaps TRBD1 as D (6 bases). The CDR3 consists of 15 residues. V was trimmed by 3 bases and J by 9 bases, leaving 17 bases between them. From germline, CDR1 is SEHNR and CDR2 FQNEAQ (reference sequence). The CDR3 sequence is CASSFLAGAIRELFF. CDR3 DNA: TGTGCCAGCAGCTTTCTAGCAGGGGCGATCCGGGAGCTGTTTTTT. The whole variable domain, remainder taken from reference TRBV7-9 and TRBJ2-2, is DTGVSQNPRHKITKRGQNVTFRCDPISEHNRLYWYRQTLGQGPEFLTYFQNEAQLEKSRLLSDRFSAERPKGSFSTLEIQRTEQGDSAMYLCASSFLAGAIRELFFGEGSRLTVL.

In this sample, this clone turned up once. The chain has TRBV5-4 and TRBJ2-1, with a possible D match to TRBD2 (5 bases). The ends were cut back, 0 bases at V and 0 bases at J, with 7 bases in the middle. Germline assignment: CDR1 SGHNT and CDR2 YYREEE (reference sequence). This CDR3 comprises 15 residues. The CDR3 nucleotides are TGTGCCAGCAGCTTGGCCCGGGGCTCCTACAATGAGCAGTTCTTC. Protein sequence: CASSLARGSYNEQFF.

This chain joins TRBV24-1 and TRBJ1-3; D possibly corresponds to TRBD1 (5 bases). CDR1 KGHDR and CDR2 SFDVKD come from the germline V gene. V was pared by 4 bases and J by 0 bases, with 12 bases between. The CDR3 consists of 16 residues. The CDR3 is CATSDSRVSSGNTIYF. The CDR3 DNA reads TGTGCCACCAGTGACTCCAGGGTGAGCTCTGGAAACACCATATATTTT.

The chain links TRBV11-3 to TRBJ1-1; 8 bases line up with TRBD1. The V segment lost 4 bases and the J segment 0 bases; nucleotides outside the gene matches: 1. In germline, CDR1 is SGHNT, CDR2 YENEEA. This CDR3 region has 14 residues. CDR3 residues: CASSSGGLNTEAFF. In nucleotides, the CDR3 is TGTGCCAGCAGCTCAGGGGGCCTGAACACTGAAGCTTTCTTT.

The rearrangement joins TRBV5-4 to TRBJ2-2; D perhaps matches TRBD2 (5 bases). Germline assignment: CDR1 SGHNT and CDR2 YYREEE (reference sequence). The CDR3 runs to 16 residues. Trimming cost V 1 base and J 3 bases, with 13 bases left between them. The CDR3 is CASSLIAGRHTGELFF. CDR3 coding DNA: TGTGCCAGCAGCTTGATCGCGGGTCGACACACCGGGGAGCTGTTTTTT.

The J gene is TRBJ2-7, the V gene TRBV5-1; 10 nucleotides align to TRBD2. Looked up from germline, CDR1 is SGHRS and CDR2 is YFSETQ. This CDR3 is built from 15 residues. V was clipped by 3 bases and J by 5 bases; unmatched bases: 8. The CDR3 loop reads CASSYRAGGPDEQYF. The CDR3 nucleotides are TGCGCCAGCAGCTACCGAGCGGGAGGGCCCGACGAGCAGTACTTC.

The rearrangement links TRBV12-3 or TRBV12-4 to TRBJ1-1; the D gene is possibly TRBD1 (5 bases). Trimming left V 3 bases short and J 3 bases short, with 8 bases between. CDR3 length: 13 amino acids. In DNA, the CDR3 is TGTGCCAGCAGTTTTCAGGGCGACACTGAAGCTTTCTTT. Its protein is CASSFQGDTEAFF.

This chain uses TRBV6-1 with TRBJ1-2, with D unclear. The V gene lost 3 bases and the J gene lost 5 bases, with 4 bases spanning the gap. Germline CDR1 reads MNHNS; CDR2 reads SASEGT. CDR3 size: 11 residues. Written as DNA, the CDR3 is TGTGCCAGCAGTGACATTTATGGCTACACCTTC. The encoded protein is CASSDIYGYTF.

The chain recombines TRBV3-1 (or the pseudogene TRBV3-2) with TRBJ1-4, with 7 bases lining up with TRBD1. The CDR3 contains 15 residues. In germline, CDR1 is LGHDT, CDR2 YNNKEL (reference sequence). After removal of 5 bases from V and 7 bases from J, the junction contained 10 bases not matched to a gene. The CDR3 sequence: CASSARQGSGEKLFF. The CDR3 DNA reads TGTGCCAGCAGCGCCCGACAGGGCAGCGGTGAAAAACTGTTTTTT.